This TCR beta chain was observed in a study of metastatic and nonmetastatic thyroid tumors. Overall study: Repertoires of blood and of tissue (tumor or nodule) from malignant and benign thyroid patients were compared. Study-wide results and caveats: As reported, TCR beta diversity in blood and tumor was significantly higher in malignant thyroid tumors than in benign nodules.

Germline V lookup: CDR1 SGHRS, CDR2 YFSETQ. The CDR3 has 13 residues. Of note for this clone: Its antigen is still unknown.

There were no patients who had received any treatment before thyroid surgery. As processed by the authors: Across clinicopathological groups, CDR3 differences served as the basis for building a distant-metastasis classifier for papillary thyroid cancer. Through MiXCR, TCRdb re-clonotyped the PCR reads. What appears here as the V and J calls and clone size reflects TCRdb's work, not the paper's. The table lists roughly 30,000 clones, 15% to 20% of them singletons. This receptor was obtained from a female donor with papillary thyroid cancer or a benign thyroid nodule (not recorded which). Some clones in this sample may be carry-over from other donors' samples. This sequence joins TRBV5-1 and TRBJ1-2, with a possible D match to TRBD1 (6 bases). The material sequenced was blood. The CDR3 loop is CATGSGTWNGYTF. CDR3 nucleotide sequence: TGCGCTACCGGGTCTGGGACATGGAACGGCTACACCTTC.